One T cell receptor beta chain is described in this entry. The antigen remains unidentified. This sample was taken from a study of shared clonotypes between healthy human individuals. Study background: CD4 naive cells filled three plates per donor, CD4 memory three, CD8 naive two and CD8 memory one. Overall study results and limits: Tissues were not sampled, only blood, and their repertoires likely differ.

Trimming took off 6 bases at V and 2 bases at J, with 17 bases between the two ends. The CDR3 has 16 amino acids. Germline loops: CDR1 SEHNR, CDR2 FQNEAQ (reference sequence). The healthy adult donors were HIV-negative and reported no recent acute infections or vaccinations. Repertoires were generated with immunoSEQ multiplex PCR, while TCRdb's copy carries only in-frame clones and drops some. The table lists over 300,000 clones, around nine tenths of them singletons. This TCR came from a man younger than 35 in good health. V is TRBV7-9 and J is TRBJ1-3; D is possibly TRBD1 (5 bases). Sequencing was carried out using memory CD8+ T cells sorted from blood. Subset meaning: CD45RO+ cells pooled with CCR7-negative TemRA cells. The CDR3 coding sequence is TGTGCCAGCAGTTTGCCCGACAGCTCCCCTGGAAACACCATATATTTT. Protein product: CASSLPDSSPGNTIYF.